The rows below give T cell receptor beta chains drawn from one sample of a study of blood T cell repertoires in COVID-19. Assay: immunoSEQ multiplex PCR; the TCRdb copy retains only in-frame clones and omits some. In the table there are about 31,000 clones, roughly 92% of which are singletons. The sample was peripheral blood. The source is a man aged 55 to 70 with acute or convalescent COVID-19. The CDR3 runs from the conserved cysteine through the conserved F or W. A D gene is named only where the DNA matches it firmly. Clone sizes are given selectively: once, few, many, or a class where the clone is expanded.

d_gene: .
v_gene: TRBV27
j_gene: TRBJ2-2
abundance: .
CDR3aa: CASSFGEPGELFF
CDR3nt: TGTGCCAGCAGTTTCGGTGAGCCCGGGGAGCTGTTTTTT

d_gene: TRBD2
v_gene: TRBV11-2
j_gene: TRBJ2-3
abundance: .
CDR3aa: CASSPLAGWTDTQYF
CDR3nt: TGTGCCAGCAGCCCTTTAGCGGGTTGGACAGATACGCAGTATTTT

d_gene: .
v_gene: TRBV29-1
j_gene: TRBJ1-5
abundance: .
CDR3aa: CSVTSGTLDQPQHF
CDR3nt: TGCAGCGTGACCTCCGGGACATTGGATCAGCCCCAGCATTTT

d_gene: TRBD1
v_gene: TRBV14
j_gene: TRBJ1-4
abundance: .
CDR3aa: CASSRNRGRVNEKLFF
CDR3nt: TGTGCCAGCAGCCGGAACAGGGGGCGGGTAAATGAAAAACTGTTTTTT

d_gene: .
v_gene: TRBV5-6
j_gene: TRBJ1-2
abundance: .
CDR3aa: CASSWGGSNYGYTF
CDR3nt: TGTGCCAGCAGCTGGGGGGGATCTAACTATGGCTACACCTTC

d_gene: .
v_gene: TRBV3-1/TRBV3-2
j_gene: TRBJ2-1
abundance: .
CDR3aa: CASSQQGSYNEQFF
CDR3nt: TGTGCCAGCAGCCAACAGGGGAGCTACAATGAGCAGTTCTTC

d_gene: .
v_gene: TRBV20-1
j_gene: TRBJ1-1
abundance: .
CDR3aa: CSARRNTEAFF
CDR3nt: TGCAGTGCTAGGAGGAACACTGAAGCTTTCTTT

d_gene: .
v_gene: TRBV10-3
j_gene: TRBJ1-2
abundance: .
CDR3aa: CAISGDMRPYGYTF
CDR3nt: TGTGCCATCAGTGGCGACATGCGTCCCTATGGCTACACCTTC

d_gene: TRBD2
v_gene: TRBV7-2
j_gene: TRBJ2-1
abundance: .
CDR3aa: CASSLAGTSGRGWQFF
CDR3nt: TGTGCCAGCAGCTTAGCCGGGACTAGCGGGAGGGGGTGGCAGTTCTTC

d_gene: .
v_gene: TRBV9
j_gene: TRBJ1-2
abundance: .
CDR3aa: CASSVAQGVYGYTF
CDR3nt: TGTGCCAGCAGCGTAGCACAGGGAGTCTATGGCTACACCTTC

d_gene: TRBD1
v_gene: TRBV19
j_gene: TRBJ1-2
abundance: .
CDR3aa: CASSIGDRISNYGYTF
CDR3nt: TGTGCCAGTAGTATTGGGGACAGGATTTCTAACTATGGCTACACCTTC

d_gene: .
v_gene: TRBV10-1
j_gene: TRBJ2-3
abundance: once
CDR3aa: CASSDGGRDTDTQYF
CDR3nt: TGCGCCAGCAGTGATGGGGGCCGTGACACAGATACGCAGTATTTT

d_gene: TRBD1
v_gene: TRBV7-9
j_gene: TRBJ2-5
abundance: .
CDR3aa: CASSFGQGVQTQYF
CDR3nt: TGTGCCAGCAGCTTCGGACAGGGGGTACAGACCCAGTACTTC

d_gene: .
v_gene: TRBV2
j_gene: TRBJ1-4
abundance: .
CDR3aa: CASSTSPAIANEKLFF
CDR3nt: TGTGCCAGCAGTACCTCCCCCGCGATAGCTAATGAAAAACTGTTTTTT

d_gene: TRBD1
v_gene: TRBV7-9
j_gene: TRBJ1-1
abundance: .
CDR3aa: CASSLRQGIRGTEAFF
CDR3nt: TGTGCCAGCAGCTTGAGACAGGGGATTCGAGGGACTGAAGCTTTCTTT

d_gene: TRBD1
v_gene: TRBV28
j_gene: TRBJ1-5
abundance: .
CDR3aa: CASSLDRDESQPQHF
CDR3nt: TGTGCCAGCAGTCTGGACAGGGATGAGAGTCAGCCCCAGCATTTT

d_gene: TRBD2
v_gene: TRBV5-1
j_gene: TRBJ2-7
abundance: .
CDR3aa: CASSLKLAGKDEQYF
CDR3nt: TGCGCCAGCAGCTTGAAACTAGCGGGAAAGGACGAGCAGTACTTC

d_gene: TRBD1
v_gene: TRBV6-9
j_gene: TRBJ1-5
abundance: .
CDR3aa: CASSYVQGIYSNQPQHF
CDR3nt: TGTGCCAGCAGTTACGTACAGGGGATTTATAGCAATCAGCCCCAGCATTTT

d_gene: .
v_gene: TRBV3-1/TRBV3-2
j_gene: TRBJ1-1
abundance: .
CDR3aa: CASSQGHSNAEAFF
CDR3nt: TGTGCCAGCAGCCAAGGACACAGTAACGCTGAAGCTTTCTTT

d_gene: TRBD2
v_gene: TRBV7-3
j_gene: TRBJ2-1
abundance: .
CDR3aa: CASSPIPGLAGEIEQFF
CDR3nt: TGTGCCAGCAGCCCTATCCCGGGACTAGCGGGAGAGATTGAGCAGTTCTTC

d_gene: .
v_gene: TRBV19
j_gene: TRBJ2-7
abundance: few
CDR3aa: CASSKLGTNSYEQYF
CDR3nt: TGTGCCAGTAGTAAACTTGGGACAAACTCCTACGAGCAGTACTTC

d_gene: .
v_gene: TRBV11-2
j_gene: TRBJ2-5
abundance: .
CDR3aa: CASSPGTGFETQYF
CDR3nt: TGTGCCAGCAGTCCCGGAACGGGTTTCGAGACCCAGTACTTC

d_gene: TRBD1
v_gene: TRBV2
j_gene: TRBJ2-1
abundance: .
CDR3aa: CASSDVEGQGYNEQFF
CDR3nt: TGTGCCAGCAGTGACGTGGAGGGACAGGGATACAATGAGCAGTTCTTC

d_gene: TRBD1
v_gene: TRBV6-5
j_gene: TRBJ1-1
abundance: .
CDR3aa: CASRDPGQGLTEAFF
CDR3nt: TGTGCCAGCAGAGATCCGGGACAGGGGCTCACTGAAGCTTTCTTT

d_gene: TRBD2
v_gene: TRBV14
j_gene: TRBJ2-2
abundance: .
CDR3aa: CASSQTAGESGELFF
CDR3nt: TGTGCCAGCAGCCAGACAGCGGGAGAATCCGGGGAGCTGTTTTTT

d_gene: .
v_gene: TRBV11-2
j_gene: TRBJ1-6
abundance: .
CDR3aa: CASSSPGRKSPLHF
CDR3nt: TGTGCCAGCAGCTCTCCGGGGAGGAAGTCACCCCTCCACTTT

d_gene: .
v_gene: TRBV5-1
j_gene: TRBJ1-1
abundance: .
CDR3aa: CASSLDKGLHEVPEAFF
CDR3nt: TGCGCCAGCAGCTTGGACAAGGGACTCCATGAAGTGCCTGAAGCTTTCTTT

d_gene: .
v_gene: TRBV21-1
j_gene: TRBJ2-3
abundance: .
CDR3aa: CASSPGISDTQYF
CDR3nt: TGTGCCAGCAGCCCAGGCATTTCGGATACGCAGTATTTT

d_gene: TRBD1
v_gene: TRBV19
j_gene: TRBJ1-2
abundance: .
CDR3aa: CASSSYRGRRVQSNYGYTF
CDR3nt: TGTGCCAGTAGTAGCTACAGGGGCCGCCGGGTCCAGTCTAACTATGGCTACACCTTC

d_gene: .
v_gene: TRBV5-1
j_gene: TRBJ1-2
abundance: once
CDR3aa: CASSLAFRTDTYGYTF
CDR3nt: TGCGCCAGCAGCTTGGCGTTCCGGACAGACACCTATGGCTACACCTTC

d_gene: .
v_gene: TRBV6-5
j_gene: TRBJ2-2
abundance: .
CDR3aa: CASNRVNTGELFF
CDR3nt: TGTGCCAGCAACAGGGTGAACACCGGGGAGCTGTTTTTT

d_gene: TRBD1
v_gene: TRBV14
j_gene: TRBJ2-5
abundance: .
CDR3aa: CASSLSGQGVRETQYF
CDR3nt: TGTGCCAGCAGCCTATCGGGACAGGGGGTTCGGGAGACCCAGTACTTC

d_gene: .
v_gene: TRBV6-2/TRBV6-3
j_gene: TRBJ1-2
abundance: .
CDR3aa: CASSYWGRGYGYTF
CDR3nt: TGTGCCAGCAGTTACTGGGGCAGGGGCTATGGCTACACCTTC

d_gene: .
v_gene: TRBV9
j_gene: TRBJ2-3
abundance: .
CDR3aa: CASSVGVRGGGTDTQYF
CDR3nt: TGTGCCAGCAGCGTAGGAGTAAGGGGGGGAGGCACAGATACGCAGTATTTT

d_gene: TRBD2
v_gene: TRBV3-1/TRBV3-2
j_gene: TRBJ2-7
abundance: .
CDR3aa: CASSQDWTSVYEQYF
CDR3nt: TGTGCCAGCAGCCAAGATTGGACTAGCGTCTACGAGCAGTACTTC

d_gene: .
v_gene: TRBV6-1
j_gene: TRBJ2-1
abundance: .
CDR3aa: CASSEQGYNEQFF
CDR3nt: TGTGCCAGCAGTGAACAGGGTTACAATGAGCAGTTCTTC

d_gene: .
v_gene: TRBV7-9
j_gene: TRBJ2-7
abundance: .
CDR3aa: CASSLWGDSYEQYF
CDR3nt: TGTGCCAGCAGCTTATGGGGCGACTCCTACGAGCAGTACTTC

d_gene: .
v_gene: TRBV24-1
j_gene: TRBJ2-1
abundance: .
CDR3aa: CATSGGSRGNEQFF
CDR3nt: TGTGCCACCAGTGGAGGGTCTCGGGGCAATGAGCAGTTCTTC

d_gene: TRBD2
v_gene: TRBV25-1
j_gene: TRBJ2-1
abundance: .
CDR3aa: CASGGVRAYNEQFF
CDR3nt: TGTGCCAGCGGGGGGGTGAGGGCTTACAATGAGCAGTTCTTC